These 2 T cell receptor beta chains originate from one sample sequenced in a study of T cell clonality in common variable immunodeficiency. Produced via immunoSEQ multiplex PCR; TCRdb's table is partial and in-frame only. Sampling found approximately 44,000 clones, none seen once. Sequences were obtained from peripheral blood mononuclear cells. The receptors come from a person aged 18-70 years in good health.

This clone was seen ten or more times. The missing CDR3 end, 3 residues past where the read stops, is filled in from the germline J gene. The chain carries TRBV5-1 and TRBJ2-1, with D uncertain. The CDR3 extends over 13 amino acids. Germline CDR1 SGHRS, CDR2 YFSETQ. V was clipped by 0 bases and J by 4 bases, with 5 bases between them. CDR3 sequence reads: CASSLVGYNEQFF. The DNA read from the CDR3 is TGCGCCAGCAGCTTGGTAGGGTACAATGAG.

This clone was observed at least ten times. The CDR3 reads CSARRGSSTDTQYF. The CDR3 DNA, read in part, is TGCAGTGCTAGAAGGGGGTCTAGCACAGATACG. The chain employs TRBV20-1 and TRBJ2-3; D possibly corresponds to TRBD1 (6 bases). The observed sequence ends 3 residues before the CDR3 terminus, with the missing tail filled in from the germline J gene. The CDR3 spans 14 residues. The germline V and J ends were trimmed by 2 bases and 0 bases, with 9 bases remaining between them. CDR1 is DFQATT, CDR2 SNEGSKA, per germline (reference sequence).